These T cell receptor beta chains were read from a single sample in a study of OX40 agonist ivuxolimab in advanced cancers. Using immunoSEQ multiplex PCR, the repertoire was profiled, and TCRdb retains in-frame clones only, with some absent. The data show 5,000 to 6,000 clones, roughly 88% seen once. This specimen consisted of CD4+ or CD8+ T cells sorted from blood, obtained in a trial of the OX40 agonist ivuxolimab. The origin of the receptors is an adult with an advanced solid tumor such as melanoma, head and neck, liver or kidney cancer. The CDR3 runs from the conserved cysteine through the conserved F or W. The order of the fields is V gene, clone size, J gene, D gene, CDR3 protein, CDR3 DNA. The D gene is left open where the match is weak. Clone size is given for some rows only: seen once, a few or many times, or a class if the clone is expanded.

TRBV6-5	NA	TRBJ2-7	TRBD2	CASSYGTSGSYEQYF	TGTGCCAGCAGTTACGGGACTAGCGGGTCCTACGAGCAGTACTTC
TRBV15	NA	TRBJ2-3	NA	CATSTQRTDTQYF	TGTGCCACCAGCACCCAACGGACAGATACGCAGTATTTT
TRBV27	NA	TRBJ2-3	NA	CASSLGWADTQYF	TGTGCCAGCAGTTTAGGGTGGGCAGATACGCAGTATTTT
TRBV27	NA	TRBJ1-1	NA	CASTPRMSNTEAFF	TGTGCCAGCACCCCCCGGATGTCGAACACTGAAGCTTTCTTT
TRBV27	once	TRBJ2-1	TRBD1	CASTPGTGGHNEQFF	TGTGCCAGCACCCCCGGCACAGGGGGCCACAATGAGCAGTTCTTC
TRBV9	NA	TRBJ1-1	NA	CASSVMGEAEAFF	TGTGCCAGCAGCGTTATGGGCGAGGCTGAAGCTTTCTTT
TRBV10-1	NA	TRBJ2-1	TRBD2	CASSEAGGNNEQFF	TGCGCCAGCAGTGAAGCGGGAGGGAACAATGAGCAGTTCTTC
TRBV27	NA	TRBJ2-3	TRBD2	CASSLGLAGGGDTQYF	TGTGCCAGCAGTCTCGGACTAGCGGGAGGTGGGGATACGCAGTATTTT
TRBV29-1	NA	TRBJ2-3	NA	CTTPGTSTDTQYF	TGCACCACCCCGGGGACTAGCACAGATACGCAGTATTTT
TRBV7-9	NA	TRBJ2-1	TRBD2	CASSPLAGVLYNEQFF	TGTGCCAGCAGCCCTCTAGCGGGAGTTCTTTACAATGAGCAGTTCTTC
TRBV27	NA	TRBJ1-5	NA	CASGPGQPQHF	TGTGCCAGCGGCCCAGGGCAGCCCCAGCATTTT
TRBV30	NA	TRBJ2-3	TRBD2	CAWSEAGSSTDTQYF	TGTGCCTGGAGTGAAGCGGGGTCGAGCACAGATACGCAGTATTTT
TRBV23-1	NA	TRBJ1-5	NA	CASSQFRLVGNQPQHF	TGCGCCAGCAGTCAATTCAGATTGGTTGGCAATCAGCCCCAGCATTTT
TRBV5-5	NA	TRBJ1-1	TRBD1	CASSRVQGRNTEAFF	TGTGCCAGCAGCCGTGTACAGGGGAGGAACACTGAAGCTTTCTTT
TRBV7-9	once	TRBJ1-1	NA	CASALVGNTEAFF	TGTGCCAGCGCCCTTGTCGGTAACACTGAAGCTTTCTTT
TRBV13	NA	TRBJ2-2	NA	CASSLGVAGELFF	TGTGCCAGCAGCTTAGGGGTCGCCGGGGAGCTGTTTTTT
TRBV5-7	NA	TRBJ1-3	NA	CASTDLSGNTIYF	TGTGCCAGCACGGACCTATCTGGAAACACCATATATTTT
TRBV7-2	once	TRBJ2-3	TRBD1	CASSLQGALDTQYF	TGTGCCAGCAGCTTACAGGGGGCATTAGATACGCAGTATTTT
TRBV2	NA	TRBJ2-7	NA	CASSWTNTYEQYF	TGTGCCAGCTCCTGGACTAATACCTACGAGCAGTACTTC
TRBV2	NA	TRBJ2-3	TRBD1	CASSDLGQEVGDTQYF	TGTGCCAGCAGTGATCTTGGACAGGAAGTTGGAGATACGCAGTATTTT
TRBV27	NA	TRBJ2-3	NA	CASSFPTSDTQYF	TGTGCCAGCAGTTTCCCCACGTCAGATACGCAGTATTTT
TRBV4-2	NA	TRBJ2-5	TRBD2	CASSQASGGRETQYF	TGTGCCAGCAGCCAGGCGAGCGGGGGGAGAGAGACCCAGTACTTC
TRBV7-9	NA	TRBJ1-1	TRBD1	CASSITDRADTEAFF	TGTGCCAGCAGCATAACAGACAGGGCGGACACTGAAGCTTTCTTT
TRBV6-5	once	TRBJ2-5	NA	CASSYWQGRETQYF	TGTGCCAGCAGTTACTGGCAGGGACGGGAGACCCAGTACTTC
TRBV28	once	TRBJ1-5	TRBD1	CASSSDRGSNQPQHF	TGTGCCAGCAGTTCGGACAGGGGTAGCAATCAGCCCCAGCATTTT
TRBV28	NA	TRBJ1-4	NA	CASSAPGVGEKLFF	TGTGCCAGCAGTGCTCCGGGGGTGGGAGAAAAACTGTTTTTT
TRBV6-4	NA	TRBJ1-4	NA	CASKGPNEKLFF	TGTGCCAGCAAGGGGCCTAATGAAAAACTGTTTTTT
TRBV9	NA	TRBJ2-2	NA	CASSADGSTGELFF	TGTGCCAGCAGCGCAGACGGGTCAACCGGGGAGCTGTTTTTT
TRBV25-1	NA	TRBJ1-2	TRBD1	CASSDRPQGNYGYTF	TGTGCCAGCAGTGACCGCCCACAGGGGAACTATGGCTACACCTTC
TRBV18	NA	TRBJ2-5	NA	CASSPPVWSEGETQYF	TGTGCCAGCTCACCACCGGTATGGTCGGAAGGGGAGACCCAGTACTTC
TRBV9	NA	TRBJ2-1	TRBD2	CASSVQGLPISTYNEQFF	TGTGCCAGCAGCGTACAGGGACTACCAATCTCGACCTACAATGAGCAGTTCTTC
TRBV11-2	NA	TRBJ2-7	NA	CASSLEGRGGEQYF	TGTGCCAGCAGCTTAGAGGGCAGGGGAGGAGAGCAGTACTTC
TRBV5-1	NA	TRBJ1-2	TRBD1	CASSPDREDYGYTF	TGCGCCAGCAGCCCGGACAGGGAAGACTATGGCTACACCTTC
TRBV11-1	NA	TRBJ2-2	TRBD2	CASSSLAGQATPGELFF	TGTGCCAGCAGCTCTCTAGCGGGCCAGGCCACACCGGGGGAGCTGTTTTTT
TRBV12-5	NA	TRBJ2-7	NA	CASGPTGDEQYF	TGTGCTAGTGGCCCGACCGGGGACGAGCAGTACTTC
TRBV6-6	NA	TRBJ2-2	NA	CAGTGRAANTGELFF	TGTGCCGGGACCGGCAGGGCGGCGAACACCGGGGAGCTGTTTTTT
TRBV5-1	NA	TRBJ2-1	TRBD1	CASSLVWTGDEQFF	TGCGCCAGCAGCTTGGTCTGGACAGGGGATGAGCAGTTCTTC
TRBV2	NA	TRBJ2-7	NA	CASSEVMAYEQYF	TGTGCCAGCAGTGAAGTTATGGCCTACGAGCAGTACTTC
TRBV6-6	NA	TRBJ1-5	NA	CASSYPGPNQPQHF	TGTGCCAGCAGTTACCCCGGGCCCAATCAGCCCCAGCATTTT
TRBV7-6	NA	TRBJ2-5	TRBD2	CASSLGTSGRVLYF	TGTGCCAGCAGCCTCGGGACTAGCGGGAGGGTTCTGTACTTC
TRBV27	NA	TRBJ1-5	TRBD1	CASSLGPRGSNQPQHF	TGTGCCAGCAGTTTAGGGCCCAGGGGGTCCAATCAGCCCCAGCATTTT
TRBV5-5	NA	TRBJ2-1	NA	CASSLVPEGEQFF	TGTGCCAGCAGCTTGGTCCCCGAGGGTGAGCAGTTCTTC
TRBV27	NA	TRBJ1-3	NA	CASSSLGSGNTIYF	TGTGCCAGCAGCTCCCTAGGGTCAGGAAACACCATATATTTT
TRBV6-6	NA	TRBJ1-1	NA	CASSDVEAFF	TGTGCCAGCAGTGACGTTGAAGCTTTCTTT
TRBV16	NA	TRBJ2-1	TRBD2	CASSQFGLAGGFSSYNEQFF	TGTGCCAGCAGCCAATTCGGACTAGCGGGAGGCTTTAGCTCCTACAATGAGCAGTTCTTC
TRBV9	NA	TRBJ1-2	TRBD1	CASIPGQVPDGYGYTF	TGTGCCAGCATCCCGGGACAGGTACCTGATGGCTATGGCTACACCTTC
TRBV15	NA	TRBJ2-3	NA	CATSRGTGYPDTQYF	TGTGCCACCAGCAGAGGTACAGGGTACCCAGATACGCAGTATTTT
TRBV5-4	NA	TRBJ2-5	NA	CASSLDGFQETQYF	TGTGCCAGCAGCTTGGACGGGTTCCAAGAGACCCAGTACTTC
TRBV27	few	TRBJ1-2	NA	CASSWSAGAGYTF	TGTGCCAGCAGTTGGTCCGCAGGGGCCGGCTACACCTTC
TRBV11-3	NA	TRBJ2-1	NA	CASSGRGYNEQFF	TGTGCCAGCAGTGGGAGAGGCTACAATGAGCAGTTCTTC
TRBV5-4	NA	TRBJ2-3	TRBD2	CASSFGSSGRYTDTQYF	TGTGCCAGCAGCTTCGGGTCTAGCGGGAGGTACACAGATACGCAGTATTTT
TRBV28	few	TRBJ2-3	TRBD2	CASRPPRGWMSDTQYF	TGTGCCAGCAGGCCCCCGCGGGGGTGGATGTCAGATACGCAGTATTTT